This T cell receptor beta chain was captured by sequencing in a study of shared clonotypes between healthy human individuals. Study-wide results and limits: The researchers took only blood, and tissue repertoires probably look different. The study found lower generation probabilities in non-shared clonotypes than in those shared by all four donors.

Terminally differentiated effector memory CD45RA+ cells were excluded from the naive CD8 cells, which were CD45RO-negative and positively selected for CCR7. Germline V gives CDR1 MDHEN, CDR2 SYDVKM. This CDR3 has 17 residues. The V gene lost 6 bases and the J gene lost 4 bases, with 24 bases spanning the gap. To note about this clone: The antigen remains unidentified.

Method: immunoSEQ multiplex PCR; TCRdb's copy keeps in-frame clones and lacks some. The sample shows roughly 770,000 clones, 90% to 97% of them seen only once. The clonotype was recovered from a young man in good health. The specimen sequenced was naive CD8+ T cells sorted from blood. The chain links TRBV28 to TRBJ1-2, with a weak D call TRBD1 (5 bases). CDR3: CASRPPFRISGIYGYTF. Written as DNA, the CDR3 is TGTGCCAGCAGACCTCCCTTCAGAATCTCAGGGATCTATGGCTACACCTTC.